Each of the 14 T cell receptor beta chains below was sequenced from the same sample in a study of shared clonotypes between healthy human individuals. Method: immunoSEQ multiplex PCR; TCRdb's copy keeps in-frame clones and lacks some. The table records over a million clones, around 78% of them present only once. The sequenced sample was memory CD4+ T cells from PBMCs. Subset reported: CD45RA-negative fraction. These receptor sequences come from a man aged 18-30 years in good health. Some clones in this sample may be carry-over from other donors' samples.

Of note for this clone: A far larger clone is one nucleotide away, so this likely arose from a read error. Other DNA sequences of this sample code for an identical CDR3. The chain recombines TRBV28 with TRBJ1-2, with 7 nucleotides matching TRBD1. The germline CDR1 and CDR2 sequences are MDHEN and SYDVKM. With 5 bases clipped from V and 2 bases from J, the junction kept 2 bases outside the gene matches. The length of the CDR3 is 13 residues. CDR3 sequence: CASSPGQNYGYTF. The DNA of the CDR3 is TGTGCCAGCAGTCCGGGACAGAACTATGGCTACACCTTC.

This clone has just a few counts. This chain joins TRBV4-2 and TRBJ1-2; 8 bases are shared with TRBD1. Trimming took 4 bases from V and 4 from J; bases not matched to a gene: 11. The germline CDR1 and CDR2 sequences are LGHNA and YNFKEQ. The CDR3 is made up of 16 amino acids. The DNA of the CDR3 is TGTGCCAGCAGCCGGAAATTGGGACAGGATGCCTATGGCTACACCTTC. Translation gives CASSRKLGQDAYGYTF.

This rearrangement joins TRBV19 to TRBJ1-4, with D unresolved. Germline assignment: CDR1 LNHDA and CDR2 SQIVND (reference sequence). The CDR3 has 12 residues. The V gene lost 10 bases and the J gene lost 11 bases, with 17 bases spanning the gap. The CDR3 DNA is TGTGCCACCTCCGAAAACTTTAGGAAACTGTTTTTT. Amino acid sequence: CATSENFRKLFF.

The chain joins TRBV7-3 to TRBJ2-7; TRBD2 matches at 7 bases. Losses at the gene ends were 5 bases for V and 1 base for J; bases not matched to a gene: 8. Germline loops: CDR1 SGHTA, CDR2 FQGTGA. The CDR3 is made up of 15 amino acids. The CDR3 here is CASSIQAGTSYEQYF. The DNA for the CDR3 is TGTGCCAGCAGCATACAAGCGGGAACGTCCTACGAGCAGTACTTC.

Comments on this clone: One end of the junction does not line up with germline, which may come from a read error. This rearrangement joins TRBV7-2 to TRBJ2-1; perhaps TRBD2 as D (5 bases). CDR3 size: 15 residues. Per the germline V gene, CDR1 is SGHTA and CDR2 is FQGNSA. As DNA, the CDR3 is TGTGCCAGCAGCCTAGCCTTTAGCTCCTACAATGAGCAGTTCTTC. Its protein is CASSLAFSSYNEQFF.

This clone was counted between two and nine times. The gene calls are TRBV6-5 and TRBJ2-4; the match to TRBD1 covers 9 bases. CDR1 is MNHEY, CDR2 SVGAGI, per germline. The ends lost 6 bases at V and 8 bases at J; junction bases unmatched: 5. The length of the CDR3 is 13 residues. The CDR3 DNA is TGTGCCAGCAGAACAGGGGGCTCGTACATTCAGTACTTC. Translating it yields CASRTGGSYIQYF.

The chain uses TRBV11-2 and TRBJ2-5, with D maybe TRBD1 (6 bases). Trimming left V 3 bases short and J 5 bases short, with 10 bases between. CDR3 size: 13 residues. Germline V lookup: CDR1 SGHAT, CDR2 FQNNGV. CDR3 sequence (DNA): TGTGCCAGCAGCTTTGTAGACAGGGAGACCCAGTACTTC. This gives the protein CASSFVDRETQYF. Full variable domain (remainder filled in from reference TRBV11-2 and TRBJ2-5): EAGVAQSPRYKIIEKRQSVAFWCNPISGHATLYWYQQILGQGPKLLIQFQNNGVVDDSQLPKDRFSAERLKGVDSTLKIQPAKLEDSAVYLCASSFVDRETQYFGPGTRLLVL.

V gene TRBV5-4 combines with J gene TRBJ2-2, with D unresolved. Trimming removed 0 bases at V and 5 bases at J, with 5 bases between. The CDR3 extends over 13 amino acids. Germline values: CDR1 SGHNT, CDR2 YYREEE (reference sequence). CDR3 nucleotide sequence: TGTGCCAGCAGCTTGGCGCGGACCGGGGAGCTGTTTTTT. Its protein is CASSLARTGELFF.

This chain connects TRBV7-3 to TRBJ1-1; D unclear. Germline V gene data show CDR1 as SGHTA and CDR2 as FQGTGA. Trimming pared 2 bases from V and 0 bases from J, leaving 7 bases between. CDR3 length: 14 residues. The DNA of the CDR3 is TGTGCCAGCAGCTTACTTGGGTTGAACACTGAAGCTTTCTTT. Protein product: CASSLLGLNTEAFF.

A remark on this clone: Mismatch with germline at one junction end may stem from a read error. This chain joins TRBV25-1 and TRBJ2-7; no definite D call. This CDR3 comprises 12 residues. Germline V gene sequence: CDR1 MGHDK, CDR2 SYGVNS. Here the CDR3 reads CASGEVGREQYF. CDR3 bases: TGTGCCAGCGGTGAGGTCGGGCGCGAGCAGTACTTC.

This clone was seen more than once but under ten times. CDR3 region: CASSPLGTGGSYTEAFF. The CDR3 bases are TGTGCCAGCTCACCACTTGGGACAGGAGGTTCTTACACTGAAGCTTTCTTT. This chain connects TRBV18 to TRBJ1-1, with 8 bases identical to TRBD1. Germline V gene lookup returns CDR1 KGHSH and CDR2 LQKENI. The V and J ends lost 1 base and 3 bases, in that order; junction bases with no gene match: 10. The CDR3 covers 17 residues.

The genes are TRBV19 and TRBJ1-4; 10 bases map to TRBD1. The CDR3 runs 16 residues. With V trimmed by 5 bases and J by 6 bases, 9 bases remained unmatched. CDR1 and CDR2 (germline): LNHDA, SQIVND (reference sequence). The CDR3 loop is CASSLTGGGFDEKLFF. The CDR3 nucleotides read TGTGCCAGTAGTTTGACAGGGGGCGGTTTTGATGAAAAACTGTTTTTT.

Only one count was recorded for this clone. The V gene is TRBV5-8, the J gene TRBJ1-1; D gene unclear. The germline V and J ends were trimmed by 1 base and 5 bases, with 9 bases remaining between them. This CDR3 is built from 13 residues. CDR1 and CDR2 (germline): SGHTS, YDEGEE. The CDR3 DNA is TGTGCCAGCAGCTTGTGGGTTGGGACTGAAGCTTTCTTT. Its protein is CASSLWVGTEAFF.

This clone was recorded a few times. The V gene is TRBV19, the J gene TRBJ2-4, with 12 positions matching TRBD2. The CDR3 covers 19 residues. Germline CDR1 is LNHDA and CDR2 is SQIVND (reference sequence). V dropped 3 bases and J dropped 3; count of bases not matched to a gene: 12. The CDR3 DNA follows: TGTGCCAGTAGTATCCTGGTGCTAGCGGGAGGGATCGTCAAAAACATTCAGTACTTC. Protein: CASSILVLAGGIVKNIQYF.